This T cell receptor (beta chain) was retrieved from a study of T cells in Graves' hyperthyroidism and ophthalmopathy. CDR3 length: 16 residues. From germline, CDR1 is SGHRS and CDR2 YFSETQ. Turning to this clonotype: At one end the junction does not follow the germline gene, possibly because of a read error.

Exclusions: uncontrolled infection, other autoimmune disease, pregnancy, lactation. For the diagnoses, clinical symptoms, serum thyroxine and TRAb, thyroid ultrasound and orbital computed tomography were used. RNA transcripts provided the source from which TCR beta CDR3 regions were amplified. HTBI primers drove first-round RT-PCR of the TCR CDR3. TCRdb recomputed calls from the multiplex PCR reads with MiXCR, one row per CDR3 protein. The sample lists about 500,000 distinct CDR3 sequences, 40% to 50% occurring once. J is TRBJ1-1 and V is TRBV5-1, with D possibly TRBD1 on 5 matching bases. Input material: peripheral blood or thyroid tissue (not recorded which). The sequence was obtained from an adult woman with Graves' disease, either hyperthyroidism or ophthalmopathy (not recorded which). Written as DNA, the CDR3 is TGCGCCGGCAGCTTCAGAGCGGGGGACTCCACCTTTGGTGCTTTCTTT. Encoded protein: CAGSFRAGDSTFGAFF.